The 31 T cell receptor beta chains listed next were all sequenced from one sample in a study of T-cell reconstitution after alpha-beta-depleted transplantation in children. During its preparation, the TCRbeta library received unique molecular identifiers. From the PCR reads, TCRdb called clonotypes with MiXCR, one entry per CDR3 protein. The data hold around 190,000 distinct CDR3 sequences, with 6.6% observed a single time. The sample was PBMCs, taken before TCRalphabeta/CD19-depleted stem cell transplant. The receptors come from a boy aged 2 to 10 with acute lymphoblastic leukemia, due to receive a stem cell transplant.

CDR3 nucleotides: TGTGCCAGCAGCCAAGGACTAGTCAAGTTCTTC. This codes for CASSQGLVKFF. This chain connects TRBV4-2 to TRBJ2-1, with TRBD2 as a possible D gene (6 bases). Germline V gene lookup returns CDR1 LGHNA and CDR2 YNFKEQ. With 1 base removed from V and 14 bases from J, the gap between germline ends came to 9 bases. The CDR3 contains 11 residues.

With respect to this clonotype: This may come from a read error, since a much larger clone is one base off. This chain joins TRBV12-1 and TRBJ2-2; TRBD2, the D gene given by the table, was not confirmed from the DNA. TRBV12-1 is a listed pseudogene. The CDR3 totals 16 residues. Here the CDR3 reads CASGLGPSLDTGELFF. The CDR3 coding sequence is TGTGCCAGCGGCTTGGGGCCCTCGCTAGACACCGGGGAGCTGTTTTTT.

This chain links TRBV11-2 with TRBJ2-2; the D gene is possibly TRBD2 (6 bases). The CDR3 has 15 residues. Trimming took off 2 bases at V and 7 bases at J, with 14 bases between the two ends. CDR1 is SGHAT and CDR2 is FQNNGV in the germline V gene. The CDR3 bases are TGTGCCAGCAGCTTATTAATGGGAGGAGGCGGGGAGCTGTTTTTT. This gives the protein CASSLLMGGGGELFF.

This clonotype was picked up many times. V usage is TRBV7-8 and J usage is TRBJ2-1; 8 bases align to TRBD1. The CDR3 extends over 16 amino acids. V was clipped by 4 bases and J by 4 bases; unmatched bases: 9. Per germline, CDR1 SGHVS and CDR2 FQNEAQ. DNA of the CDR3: TGTGCCAGCAGCTCTATGACCGGGACAGGATACAATGAGCAGTTCTTC. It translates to CASSSMTGTGYNEQFF.

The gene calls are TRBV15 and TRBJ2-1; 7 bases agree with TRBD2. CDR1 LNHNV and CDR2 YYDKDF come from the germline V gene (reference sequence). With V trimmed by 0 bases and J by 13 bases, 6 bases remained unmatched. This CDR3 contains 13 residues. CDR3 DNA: TGTGCCACCAGCAGAGATCCCCCGGGAGGACAGTTCTTC. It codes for CATSRDPPGGQFF.

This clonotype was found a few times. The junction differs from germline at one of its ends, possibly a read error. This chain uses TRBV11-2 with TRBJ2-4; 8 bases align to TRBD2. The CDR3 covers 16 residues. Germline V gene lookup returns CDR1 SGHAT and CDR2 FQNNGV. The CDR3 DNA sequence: TGTGCCAGCAGCGCCTTAGCGGGAAGGGCCAAAAACATTCTGTACTTC. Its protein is CASSALAGRAKNILYF.

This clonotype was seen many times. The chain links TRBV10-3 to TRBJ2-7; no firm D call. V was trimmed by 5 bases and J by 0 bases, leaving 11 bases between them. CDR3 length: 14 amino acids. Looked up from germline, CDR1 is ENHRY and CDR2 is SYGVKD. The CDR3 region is CAISYSLSSYEQYF. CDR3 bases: TGTGCCATCAGTTACAGTCTTAGCTCCTACGAGCAGTACTTC.

CDR3: CASGSRLHYEQYF. CDR3 nucleotides: TGTGCCAGCGGCTCCCGCCTCCACTACGAGCAGTACTTC. The rearrangement uses TRBV5-4 and TRBJ2-7; no definite D call. The CDR3 is made up of 13 amino acids. The germline gives CDR1 SGHNT, CDR2 YYREEE (reference sequence). Trimming removed 7 bases from V and 3 bases from J, with 14 bases in between.

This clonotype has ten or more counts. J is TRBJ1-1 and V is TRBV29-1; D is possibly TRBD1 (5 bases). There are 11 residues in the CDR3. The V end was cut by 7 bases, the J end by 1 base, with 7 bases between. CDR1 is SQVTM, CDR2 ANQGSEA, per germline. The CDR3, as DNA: TGCAGCGCCGGACAGAACACTGAAGCTTTCTTT. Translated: CSAGQNTEAFF.

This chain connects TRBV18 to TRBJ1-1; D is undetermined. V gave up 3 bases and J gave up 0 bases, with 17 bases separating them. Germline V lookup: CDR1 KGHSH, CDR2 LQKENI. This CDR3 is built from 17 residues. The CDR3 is CASSPGVGRYMNTEAFF. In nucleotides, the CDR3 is TGTGCCAGCTCACCCGGAGTGGGCAGATACATGAACACTGAAGCTTTCTTT.

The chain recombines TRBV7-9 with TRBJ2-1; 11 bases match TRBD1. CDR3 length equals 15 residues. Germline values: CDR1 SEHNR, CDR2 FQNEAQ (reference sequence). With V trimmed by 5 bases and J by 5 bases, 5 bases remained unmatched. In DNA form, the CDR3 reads TGTGCCAGCAGCCTAGGGACAGGGGGTCACAATGAGCAGTTCTTC. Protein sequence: CASSLGTGGHNEQFF.

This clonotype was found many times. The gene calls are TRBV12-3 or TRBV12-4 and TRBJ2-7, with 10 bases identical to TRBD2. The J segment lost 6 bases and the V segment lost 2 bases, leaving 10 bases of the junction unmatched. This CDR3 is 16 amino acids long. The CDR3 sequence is CASSLIRLAGEREQYF. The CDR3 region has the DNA TGTGCCAGCAGTTTAATCCGGCTAGCGGGAGAACGCGAGCAGTACTTC.

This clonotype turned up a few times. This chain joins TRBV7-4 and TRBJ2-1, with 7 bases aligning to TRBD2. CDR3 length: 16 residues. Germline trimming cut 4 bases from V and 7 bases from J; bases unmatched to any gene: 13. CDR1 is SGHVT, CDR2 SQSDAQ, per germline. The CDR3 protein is CASSSPGRAGFNEQFF. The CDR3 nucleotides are TGTGCCAGCAGCTCGCCGGGACGAGCGGGGTTTAATGAGCAGTTCTTC.

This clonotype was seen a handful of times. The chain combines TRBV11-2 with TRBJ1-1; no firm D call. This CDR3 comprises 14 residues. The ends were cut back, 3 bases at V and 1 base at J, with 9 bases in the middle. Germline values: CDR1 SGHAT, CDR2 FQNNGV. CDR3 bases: TGTGCCAGCAGCTTGCGGGCAGGGAACACTGAAGCTTTCTTT. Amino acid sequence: CASSLRAGNTEAFF.

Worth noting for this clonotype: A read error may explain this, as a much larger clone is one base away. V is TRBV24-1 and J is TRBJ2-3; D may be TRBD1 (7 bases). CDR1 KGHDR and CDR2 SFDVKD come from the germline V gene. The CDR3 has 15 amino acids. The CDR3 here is CATSDFPGGGDMQYF. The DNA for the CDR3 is TGTGCCACCAGTGATTTCCCAGGGGGAGGAGATATGCAGTATTTT.

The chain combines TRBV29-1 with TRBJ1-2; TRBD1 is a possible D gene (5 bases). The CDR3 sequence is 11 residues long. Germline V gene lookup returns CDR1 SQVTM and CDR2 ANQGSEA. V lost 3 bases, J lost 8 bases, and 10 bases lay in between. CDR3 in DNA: TGCAGCGTTGAGGCCAGGGAGGGCTACACCTTC. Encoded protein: CSVEAREGYTF.

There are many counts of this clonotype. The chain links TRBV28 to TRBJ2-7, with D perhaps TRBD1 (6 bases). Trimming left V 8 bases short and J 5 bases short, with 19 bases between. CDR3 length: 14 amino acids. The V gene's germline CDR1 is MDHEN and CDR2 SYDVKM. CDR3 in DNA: TGTGCCAGCCCCTATTCCAGGGGAGCTGACGAGCAGTACTTC. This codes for CASPYSRGADEQYF.

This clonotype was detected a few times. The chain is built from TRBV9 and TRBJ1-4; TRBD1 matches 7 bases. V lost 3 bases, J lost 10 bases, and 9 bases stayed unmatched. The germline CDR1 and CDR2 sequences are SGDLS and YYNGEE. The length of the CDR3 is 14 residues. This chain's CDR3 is CASSERGPYGKLFF. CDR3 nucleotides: TGTGCCAGCAGCGAGAGGGGGCCGTACGGAAAACTGTTTTTT.

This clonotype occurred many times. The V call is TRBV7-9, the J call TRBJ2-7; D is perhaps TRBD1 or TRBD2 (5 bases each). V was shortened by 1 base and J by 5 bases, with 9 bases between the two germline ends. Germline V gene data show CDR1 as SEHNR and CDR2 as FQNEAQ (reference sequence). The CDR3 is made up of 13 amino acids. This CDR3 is CASSLGRDHEQYF. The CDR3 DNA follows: TGTGCCAGCAGCTTAGGCAGGGACCACGAGCAGTACTTC.

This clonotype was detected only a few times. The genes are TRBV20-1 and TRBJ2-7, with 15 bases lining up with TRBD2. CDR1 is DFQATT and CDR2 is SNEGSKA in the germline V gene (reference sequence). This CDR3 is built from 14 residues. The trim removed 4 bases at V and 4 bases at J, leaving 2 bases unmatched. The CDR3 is CSATGTSGRYEQYF. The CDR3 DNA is TGCAGTGCTACCGGGACTAGCGGGAGGTACGAGCAGTACTTC.

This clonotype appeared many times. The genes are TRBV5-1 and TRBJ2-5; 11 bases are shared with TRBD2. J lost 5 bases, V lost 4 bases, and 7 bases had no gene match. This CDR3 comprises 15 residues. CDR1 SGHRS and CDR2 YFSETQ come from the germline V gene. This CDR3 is CASSPRLAGTETQYF. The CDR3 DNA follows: TGCGCCAGCAGCCCCAGACTAGCGGGAACCGAGACCCAGTACTTC.

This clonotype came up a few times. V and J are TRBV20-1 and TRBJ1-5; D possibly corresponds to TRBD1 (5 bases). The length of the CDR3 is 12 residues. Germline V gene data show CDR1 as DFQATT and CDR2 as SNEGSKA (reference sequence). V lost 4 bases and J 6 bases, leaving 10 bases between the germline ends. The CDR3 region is CSAIGGGQPQHF. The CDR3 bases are TGCAGTGCTATCGGGGGAGGTCAGCCCCAGCATTTT.

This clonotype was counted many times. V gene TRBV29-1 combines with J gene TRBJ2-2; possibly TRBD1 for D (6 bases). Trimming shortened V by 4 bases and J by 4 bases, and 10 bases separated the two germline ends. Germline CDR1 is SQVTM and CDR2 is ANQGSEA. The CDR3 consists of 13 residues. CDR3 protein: CSVGGLSTGELFF. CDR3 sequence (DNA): TGCAGCGTTGGGGGGCTTAGCACCGGGGAGCTGTTTTTT.

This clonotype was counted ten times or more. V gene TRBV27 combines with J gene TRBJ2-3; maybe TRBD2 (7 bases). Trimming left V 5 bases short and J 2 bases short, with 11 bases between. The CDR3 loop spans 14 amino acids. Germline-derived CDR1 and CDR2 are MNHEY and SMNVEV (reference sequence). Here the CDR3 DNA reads TGTGCCAGCAGTGGGGGGGGCTACACAGATACGCAGTATTTT. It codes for CASSGGGYTDTQYF.

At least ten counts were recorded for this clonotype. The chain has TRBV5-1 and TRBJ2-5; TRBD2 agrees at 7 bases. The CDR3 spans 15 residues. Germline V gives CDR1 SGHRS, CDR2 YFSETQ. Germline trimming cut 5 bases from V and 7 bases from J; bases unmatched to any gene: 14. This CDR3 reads CASSYRDGGSGTQYF. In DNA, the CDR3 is TGCGCCAGCAGTTACCGAGACGGGGGGAGTGGGACCCAGTACTTC.

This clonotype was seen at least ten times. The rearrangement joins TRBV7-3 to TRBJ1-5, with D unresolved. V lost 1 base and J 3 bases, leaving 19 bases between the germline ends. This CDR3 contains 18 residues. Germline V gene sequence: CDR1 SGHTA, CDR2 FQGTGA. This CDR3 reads CASSLICLQVPSNQPQHF. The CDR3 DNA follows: TGTGCCAGCAGCTTAATTTGTCTTCAGGTCCCTTCCAATCAGCCCCAGCATTTT.

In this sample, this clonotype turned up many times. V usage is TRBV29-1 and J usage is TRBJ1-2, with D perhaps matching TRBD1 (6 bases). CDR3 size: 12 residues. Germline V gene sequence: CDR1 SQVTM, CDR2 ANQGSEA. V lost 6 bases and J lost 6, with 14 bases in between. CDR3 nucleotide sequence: TGCAGCGTCCCAAAGGGGGTTGATGGCTACACCTTC. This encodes CSVPKGVDGYTF. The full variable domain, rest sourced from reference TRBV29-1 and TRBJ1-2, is SAVISQKPSRDICQRGTSLTIQCQVDSQVTMMFWYRQQPGQSLTLIATANQGSEATYESGFVIDKFPISRPNLTFSTLTVSNMSPEDSSIYLCSVPKGVDGYTFGSGTRLTVV.

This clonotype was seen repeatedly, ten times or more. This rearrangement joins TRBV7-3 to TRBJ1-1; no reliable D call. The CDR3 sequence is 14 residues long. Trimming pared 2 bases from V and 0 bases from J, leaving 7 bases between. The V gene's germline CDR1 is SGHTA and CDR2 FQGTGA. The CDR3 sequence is CASSLLGMNTEAFF. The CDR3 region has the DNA TGTGCCAGCAGCTTACTGGGCATGAACACTGAAGCTTTCTTT.

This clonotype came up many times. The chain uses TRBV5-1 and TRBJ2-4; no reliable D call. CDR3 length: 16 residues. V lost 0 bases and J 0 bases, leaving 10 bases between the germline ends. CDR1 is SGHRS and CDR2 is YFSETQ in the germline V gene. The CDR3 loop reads CASSLEASLAKNIQYF. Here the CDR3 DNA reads TGCGCCAGCAGCTTGGAGGCCAGCTTAGCCAAAAACATTCAGTACTTC. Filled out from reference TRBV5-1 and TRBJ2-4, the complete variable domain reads KAGVTQTPRYLIKTRGQQVTLSCSPISGHRSVSWYQQTPGQGLQFLFEYFSETQRNKGNFPGRFSGRQFSNSRSEMNVSTLELGDSALYLCASSLEASLAKNIQYFGAGTRLSVL.

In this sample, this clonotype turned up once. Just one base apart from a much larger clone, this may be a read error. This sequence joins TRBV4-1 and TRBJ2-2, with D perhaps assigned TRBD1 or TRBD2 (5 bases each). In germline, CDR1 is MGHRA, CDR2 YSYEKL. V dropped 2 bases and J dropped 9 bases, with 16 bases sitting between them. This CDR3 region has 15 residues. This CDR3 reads CASSQWTGPPWELFF. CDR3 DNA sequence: TGCGCCAGCAGCCAATGGACGGGACCGCCCTGGGAGCTGTTTTTT.

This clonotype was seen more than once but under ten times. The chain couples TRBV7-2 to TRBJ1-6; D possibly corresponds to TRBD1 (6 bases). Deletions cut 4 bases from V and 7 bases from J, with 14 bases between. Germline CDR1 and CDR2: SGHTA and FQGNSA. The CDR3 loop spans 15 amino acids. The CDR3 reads CASSSPGHTNSPLHF. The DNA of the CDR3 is TGTGCCAGCAGCTCCCCGGGACATACCAATTCACCCCTCCACTTT.